In its sample, the clone carrying this T cell receptor (beta chain) was seen once. Its cognate antigen is unknown. The sample is drawn from a study of shared clonotypes between healthy human individuals. Study overall: CD4 naive and memory got three plates each, CD8 naive two, CD8 memory one. Study results and caveats: Non-shared clonotypes were found to have lower generation probabilities than the clonotypes that were shared by all four of the sorted-subset donors.

Naive CD8 cells, CD45RO-negative and positively selected for CCR7, excluded terminally differentiated effector memory CD45RA+ cells. Sequencing was performed with immunoSEQ multiplex PCR; in TCRdb, only in-frame clones are kept and a portion is missing. The sample lists about 2.1 million clones, approximately 92% occurring once. CDR3 size: 13 residues. The germline V gene has CDR1 MNHEY and CDR2 SMNVEV (reference sequence). Trimming cost V 7 bases and J 6 bases, with 13 bases left between them. The sequence was collected from a man between 18 and 35 years old in good health. Some clones in this sample may be carry-over from other donors' samples. The material sequenced was naive CD8+ T cells from PBMCs. J is TRBJ2-1 and V is TRBV27; either TRBD1 or TRBD2 may supply D (5 bases each). CDR3 protein: CASISAGSNEQFF. CDR3 nucleotides: TGTGCCAGCATCAGCGCAGGGAGCAATGAGCAGTTCTTC.